The sequence of this T cell receptor beta chain was determined in a study of blood T cell repertoires in COVID-19. Trimming left V 4 bases short and J 10 bases short, with 23 bases between. Per germline, CDR1 KGHSH and CDR2 LQKENI. The CDR3 is 17 amino acids. The table lists this clone with a few counts. As handled by the study authors: By means of reference gene primer amplification, nucleated cell counts were estimated. The protocol was immunoSEQ multiplex PCR, while the TCRdb copy is restricted to in-frame clones and leaves out a portion. The V and J calls and clone size are taken from that table; D and trimming were inferred from the DNA. The data hold around 100,000 clones, with approximately 84% observed a single time.

Material: peripheral blood. The chain links TRBV18 to TRBJ1-6; unclear D gene. This clonotype originated in a woman aged 55-69 years with acute or convalescent COVID-19. The chain's CDR3 is CASSLPPSRGLHSPLHF. Written as DNA, the CDR3 is TGTGCCAGCTCACTACCACCGAGCCGGGGTCTCCACTCACCCCTCCACTTT.